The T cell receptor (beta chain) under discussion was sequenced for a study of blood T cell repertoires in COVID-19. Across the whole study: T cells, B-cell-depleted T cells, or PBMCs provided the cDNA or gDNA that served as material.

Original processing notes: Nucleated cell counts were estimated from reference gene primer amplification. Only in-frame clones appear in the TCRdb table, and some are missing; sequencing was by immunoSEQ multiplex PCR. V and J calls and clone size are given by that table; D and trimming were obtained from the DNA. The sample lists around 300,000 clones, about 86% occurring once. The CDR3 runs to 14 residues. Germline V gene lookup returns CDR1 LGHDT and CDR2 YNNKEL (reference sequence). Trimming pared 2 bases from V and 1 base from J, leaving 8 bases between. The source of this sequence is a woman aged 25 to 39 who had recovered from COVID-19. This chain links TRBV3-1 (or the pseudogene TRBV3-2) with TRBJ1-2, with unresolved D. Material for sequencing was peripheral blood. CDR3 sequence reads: CASSQNAGNYGYTF. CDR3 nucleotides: TGTGCCAGCAGCCAAAATGCCGGTAACTATGGCTACACCTTC.